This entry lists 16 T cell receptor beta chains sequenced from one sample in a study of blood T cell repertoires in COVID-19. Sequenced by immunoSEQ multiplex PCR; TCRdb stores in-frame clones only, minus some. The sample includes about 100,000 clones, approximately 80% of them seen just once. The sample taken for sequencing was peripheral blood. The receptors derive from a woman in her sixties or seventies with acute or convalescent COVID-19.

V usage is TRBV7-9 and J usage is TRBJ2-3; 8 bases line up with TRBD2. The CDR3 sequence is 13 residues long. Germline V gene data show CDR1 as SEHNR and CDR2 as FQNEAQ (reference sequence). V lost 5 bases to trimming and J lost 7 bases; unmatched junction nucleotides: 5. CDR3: CASSREGGYTQYF. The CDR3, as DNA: TGTGCCAGCAGCCGGGAGGGGGGGTATACGCAGTATTTT.

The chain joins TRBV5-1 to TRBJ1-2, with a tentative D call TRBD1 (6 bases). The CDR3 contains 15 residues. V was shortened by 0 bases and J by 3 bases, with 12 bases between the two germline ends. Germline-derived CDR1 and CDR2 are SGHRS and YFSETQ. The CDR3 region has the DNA TGCGCCAGCAGCTTGGAGGGGGGGCCGGACTATGGCTACACCTTC. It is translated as CASSLEGGPDYGYTF.

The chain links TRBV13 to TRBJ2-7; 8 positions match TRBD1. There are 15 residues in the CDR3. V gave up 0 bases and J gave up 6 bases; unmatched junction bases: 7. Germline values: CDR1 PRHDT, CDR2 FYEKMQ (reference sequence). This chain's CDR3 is CASSLGTGAVGEQYF. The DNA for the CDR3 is TGTGCCAGCAGCTTAGGGACAGGGGCGGTAGGCGAGCAGTACTTC.

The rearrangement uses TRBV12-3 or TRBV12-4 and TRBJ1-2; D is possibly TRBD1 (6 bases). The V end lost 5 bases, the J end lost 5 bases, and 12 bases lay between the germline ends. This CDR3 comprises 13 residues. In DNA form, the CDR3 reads TGTGCCAGCAGTCCACAGGGAAAATATGGCTACACCTTC. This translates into CASSPQGKYGYTF.

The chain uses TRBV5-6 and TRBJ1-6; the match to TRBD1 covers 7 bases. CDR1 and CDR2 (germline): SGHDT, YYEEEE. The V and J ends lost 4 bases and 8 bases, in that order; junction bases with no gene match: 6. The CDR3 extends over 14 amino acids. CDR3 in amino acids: CASSLRGGDSPLHF. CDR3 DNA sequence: TGTGCCAGCAGCCTGAGAGGGGGCGATTCACCCCTCCACTTT.

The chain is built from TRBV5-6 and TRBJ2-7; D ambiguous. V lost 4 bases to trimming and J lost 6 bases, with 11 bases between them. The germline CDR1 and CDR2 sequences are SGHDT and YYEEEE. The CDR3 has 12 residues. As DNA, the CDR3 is TGTGCCAGCAGCCTCACTTACTCCGAGCAGTACGTC. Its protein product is CASSLTYSEQYV.

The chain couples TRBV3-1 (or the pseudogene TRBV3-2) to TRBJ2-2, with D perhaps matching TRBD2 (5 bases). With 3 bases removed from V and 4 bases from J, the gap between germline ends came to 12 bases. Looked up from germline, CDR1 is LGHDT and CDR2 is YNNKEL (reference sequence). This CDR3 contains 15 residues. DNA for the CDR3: TGTGCCAGCAGCCAGCGGACTCAGACCACCGGGGAGCTGTTTTTT. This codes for CASSQRTQTTGELFF.

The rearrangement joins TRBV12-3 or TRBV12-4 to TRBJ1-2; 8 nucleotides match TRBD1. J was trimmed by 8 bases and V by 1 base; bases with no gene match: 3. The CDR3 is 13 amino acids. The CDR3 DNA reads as TGTGCCAGCAGTTTAGTGGACAGGGTCGGCTACACCTTC. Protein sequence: CASSLVDRVGYTF.

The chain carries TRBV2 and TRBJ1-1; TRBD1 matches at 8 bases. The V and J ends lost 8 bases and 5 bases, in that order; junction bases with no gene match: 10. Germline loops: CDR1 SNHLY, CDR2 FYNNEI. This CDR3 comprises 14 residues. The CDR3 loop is CASRGTGRQTEAFF. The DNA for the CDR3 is TGTGCCAGCCGGGGGACAGGCCGACAGACTGAAGCTTTCTTT.

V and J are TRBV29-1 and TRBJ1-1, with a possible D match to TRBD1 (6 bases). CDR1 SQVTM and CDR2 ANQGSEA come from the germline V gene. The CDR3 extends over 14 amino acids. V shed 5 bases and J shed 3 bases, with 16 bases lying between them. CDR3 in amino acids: CSVYRGAGDTEAFF. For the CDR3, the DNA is TGCAGCGTTTACCGGGGGGCCGGGGACACTGAAGCTTTCTTT.

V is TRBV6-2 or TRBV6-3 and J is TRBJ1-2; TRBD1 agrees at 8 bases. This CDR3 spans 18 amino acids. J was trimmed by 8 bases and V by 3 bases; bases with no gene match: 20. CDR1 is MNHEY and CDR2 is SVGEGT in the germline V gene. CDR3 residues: CASSYDGREQGESNGYTF. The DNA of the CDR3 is TGTGCCAGCAGTTATGACGGCCGAGAACAGGGGGAGAGTAACGGCTACACCTTC.

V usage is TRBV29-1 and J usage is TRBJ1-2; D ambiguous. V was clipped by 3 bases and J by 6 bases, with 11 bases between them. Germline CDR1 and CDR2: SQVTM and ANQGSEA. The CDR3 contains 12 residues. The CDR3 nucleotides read TGCAGCGTTGATTCGCCGAGGGATGGCTACACCTTC. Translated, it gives CSVDSPRDGYTF.

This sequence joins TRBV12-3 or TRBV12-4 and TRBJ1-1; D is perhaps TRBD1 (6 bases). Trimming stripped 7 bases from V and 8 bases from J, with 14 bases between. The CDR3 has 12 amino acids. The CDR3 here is CASIISGTEAFF. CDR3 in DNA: TGTGCCAGCATCATCTCCGGGACAGAAGCTTTCTTT.

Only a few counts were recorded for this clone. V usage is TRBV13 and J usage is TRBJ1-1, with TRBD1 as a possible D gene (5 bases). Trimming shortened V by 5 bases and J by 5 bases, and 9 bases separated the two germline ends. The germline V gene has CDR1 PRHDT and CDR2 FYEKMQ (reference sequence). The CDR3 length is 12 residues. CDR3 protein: CASSPDRTEAFF. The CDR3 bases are TGTGCCAGCAGCCCTGACAGAACTGAAGCTTTCTTT.

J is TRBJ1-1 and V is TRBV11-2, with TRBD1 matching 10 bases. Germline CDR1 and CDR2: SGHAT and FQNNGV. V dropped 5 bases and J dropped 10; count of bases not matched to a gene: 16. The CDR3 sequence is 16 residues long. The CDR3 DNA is TGTGCCAGCAGCCTACGACCACGGACAGGGGGAATTTCAGCTTTCTTT. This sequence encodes CASSLRPRTGGISAFF.

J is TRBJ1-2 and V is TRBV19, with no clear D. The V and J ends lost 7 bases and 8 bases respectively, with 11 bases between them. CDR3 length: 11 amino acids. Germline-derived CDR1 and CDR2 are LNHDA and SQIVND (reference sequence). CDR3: CASTEGLGYTF. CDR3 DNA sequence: TGTGCCAGTACGGAGGGATTAGGCTACACCTTC.